These 12 T cell receptor beta chains came from one sample sequenced in a study of OX40 agonist ivuxolimab in advanced cancers. TCRdb's table, derived via immunoSEQ multiplex PCR, lists solely in-frame clones and lacks some. The sample includes around 40,000 clones, 88% of them seen just once. The starting material was CD4+ or CD8+ T cells sorted from blood, obtained in a trial of the OX40 agonist ivuxolimab. Every receptor here comes from an adult with an advanced solid tumor such as melanoma, head and neck, liver or kidney cancer.

DNA of the CDR3: TGCGCCAGCAGCCCCATACTCGGACGGGGGCAGTACTTC. It codes for CASSPILGRGQYF. This chain connects TRBV4-1 to TRBJ2-7; possible D gene TRBD2, 5 bases. CDR3 length: 13 amino acids. Germline CDR1 is MGHRA and CDR2 is YSYEKL. Trimming pared 4 bases from V and 9 bases from J, leaving 16 bases between.

The chain joins TRBV6-5 to TRBJ2-3; TRBD2 agrees at 7 bases. V was pared by 3 bases and J by 4 bases, with 7 bases of the junction left unmatched. The CDR3 sequence is 15 residues long. Per germline, CDR1 MNHEY and CDR2 SVGAGI. CDR3 sequence (DNA): TGTGCCAGCAGTTATGGCGGGAGTGTAGCAGATACGCAGTATTTT. Protein product: CASSYGGSVADTQYF.

The CDR3 reads CASSLGGSPAYEQYF. Written as DNA, the CDR3 is TGTGCCAGCAGCTTGGGCGGGAGCCCCGCATACGAGCAGTACTTC. The rearrangement joins TRBV5-6 to TRBJ2-7, with 7 positions matching TRBD2. The CDR3 spans 15 residues. Per germline, CDR1 SGHDT and CDR2 YYEEEE. The V gene end was trimmed by 0 bases and the J gene end by 4 bases; junction bases not matched to a gene: 7.

The J gene is TRBJ1-1, the V gene TRBV6-4; TRBD1 aligns across 7 bases. The junction had 6 bases not matched to a gene; V was cut back by 6 bases and J by 5 bases. Germline lookup yields CDR1 MRHNA and CDR2 SNTAGT. CDR3 length: 13 residues. The CDR3 nucleotides read TGTGCCAGCAGACAGGGGAGGGGGACTGAAGCTTTCTTT. It yields the protein CASRQGRGTEAFF.

The chain carries TRBV6-6 and TRBJ1-3; D ambiguous. CDR1 MNHNY and CDR2 SVGAGI come from the germline V gene (reference sequence). The CDR3 spans 14 residues. V was clipped by 5 bases and J by 7 bases, with 15 bases between them. CDR3 residues: CASSVEVPRNTIYF. In DNA, the CDR3 is TGTGCCAGCAGTGTGGAAGTCCCCCGGAACACCATATATTTT.

This rearrangement joins TRBV9 to TRBJ2-2, with no clear D. The germline V gene has CDR1 SGDLS and CDR2 YYNGEE. Trimming took 4 bases from V and 7 from J, leaving 20 bases between them. There are 16 residues in the CDR3. CDR3 sequence: CASSIVQARLGGELFF. The CDR3, as DNA: TGTGCCAGCAGCATCGTCCAGGCCCGTCTGGGCGGGGAGCTGTTTTTT.

The chain couples TRBV27 to TRBJ2-2, with D unclear. Per the germline V gene, CDR1 is MNHEY and CDR2 is SMNVEV (reference sequence). This CDR3 region has 14 residues. Trimming removed 7 bases at V and 9 bases at J, with 18 bases between. The CDR3 is CASKDHPGPWELFF. In DNA, the CDR3 is TGTGCCAGCAAGGACCACCCCGGTCCCTGGGAGCTGTTTTTT.

The J gene is TRBJ2-1, the V gene TRBV27; 10 nucleotides match TRBD2. Trimming took 10 bases from V and 3 from J; bases not matched to a gene: 3. This CDR3 comprises 13 residues. CDR1 MNHEY and CDR2 SMNVEV come from the germline V gene (reference sequence). The CDR3 DNA follows: TGTGCCACGGGACTAGCGTACTACAATGAGCAGTTCTTC. This translates into CATGLAYYNEQFF.

The genes are TRBV2 and TRBJ1-5, with D possibly matching TRBD1 (5 bases). V was trimmed by 6 bases and J by 2 bases, leaving 23 bases between them. The CDR3 is 18 amino acids. Germline CDR1 SNHLY, CDR2 FYNNEI. The CDR3 DNA reads TGTGCCAGCAGCCAACCTCCTATCGGGACGGGTGGCAATCAGCCCCAGCATTTT. Protein product: CASSQPPIGTGGNQPQHF.

The rearrangement links TRBV28 to TRBJ1-3; D call uncertain. This CDR3 is 17 amino acids long. Looked up from germline, CDR1 is MDHEN and CDR2 is SYDVKM. The germline V and J ends were trimmed by 3 bases and 4 bases, with 19 bases remaining between them. CDR3 residues: CASSFPRDILNGNTIYF. The CDR3 DNA sequence: TGTGCCAGCAGTTTTCCCCGGGATATTCTTAACGGAAACACCATATATTTT. Looking up the rest from reference TRBV28 and TRBJ1-3 gives the full variable domain: DVKVTQSSRYLVKRTGEKVFLECVQDMDHENMFWYRQDPGLGLRLIYFSYDVKMKEKGDIPEGYSVSREKKERFSLILESASTNQTSMYLCASSFPRDILNGNTIYFGEGSWLTVV.

The gene calls are TRBV11-2 and TRBJ2-3, with TRBD2 identical over 7 bases. The V gene's germline CDR1 is SGHAT and CDR2 FQNNGV. V lost 1 base and J lost 4; bases outside the gene matches: 8. The CDR3 is made up of 16 amino acids. This chain's CDR3 is CASSLGKRELPDTQYF. CDR3 DNA: TGTGCCAGCAGCTTAGGAAAGCGGGAACTGCCAGATACGCAGTATTTT.

This clone was detected a few times. The V and J genes are TRBV6-6 and TRBJ2-7; tentatively, D is TRBD2 (6 bases). Germline CDR1 and CDR2: MNHNY and SVGAGI (reference sequence). The CDR3 has 12 residues. V was clipped by 0 bases and J by 7 bases, with 7 bases between them. The CDR3 region is CASSYSGGEQYF. For the CDR3, the DNA is TGTGCCAGCAGTTACTCGGGGGGAGAGCAGTACTTC.